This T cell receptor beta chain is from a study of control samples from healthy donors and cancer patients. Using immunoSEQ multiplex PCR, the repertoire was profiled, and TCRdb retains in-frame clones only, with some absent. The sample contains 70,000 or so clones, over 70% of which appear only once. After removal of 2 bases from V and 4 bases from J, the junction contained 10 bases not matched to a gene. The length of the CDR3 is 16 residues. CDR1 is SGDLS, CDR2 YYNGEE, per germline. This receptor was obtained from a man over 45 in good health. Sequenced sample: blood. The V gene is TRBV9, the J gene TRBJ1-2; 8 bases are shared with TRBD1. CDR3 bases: TGTGCCAGCAGCGTCCACACCTCAGGGGGCGGCTATGGCTACACCTTC. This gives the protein CASSVHTSGGGYGYTF. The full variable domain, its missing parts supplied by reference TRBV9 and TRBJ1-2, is DSGVTQTPKHLITATGQRVTLRCSPRSGDLSVYWYQQSLDQGLQFLIQYYNGEERAKGNILERFSAQQFPDLHSELNLSSLELGDSALYFCASSVHTSGGGYGYTFGSGTRLTVV.